The entry below describes one TCR beta chain. Its specific antigen is unknown. No clone much larger than this one lies a single base away; base qualities are absent. The CDR3 holds 13 amino acids from the cysteine to the phenylalanine. Only the CDR3 DNA is retained, 39 bases long and in frame from the first base. CDR1 and CDR2 are drawn from the germline V gene: SQVTM, ANQGSEA. Here V drops 5 bases and J drops 9 bases, and the junction holds 9 bases not matched to any gene. The sample belongs to a study of PD-L1 blockade in urothelial cancer (dated by TCRdb to the late 2010s). About the study as a whole: Every patient began therapy at some point between 2013 and 2015 and was given atezolizumab 1,200 mg intravenously every 3 weeks. About 85% of the roughly 29 patients were males with bladder-origin urothelial cancer, and about 60% of the roughly 30 reported a prior smoking history. An ECOG performance status of 0 or 1 was recorded for the patients, and 0 to 3 prior chemotherapy regimens had been received by the patients. Blood samples were analyzed 3 weeks after the start of treatment (second dose) and 6 weeks after the start of treatment. A median of about 140,000 T cells and around 81,000 unique TCRs was obtained from blood samples, and a median clonality of approximately 0.08 was observed. An exploratory multi-omic analysis was conducted of the somatic, immune and clinical correlates of response to PD-L1 blockade with atezolizumab in urothelial cancer. Pretreatment tumor samples and matched peripheral blood, collected serially before and after atezolizumab treatment, underwent TCR sequencing. Durable clinical benefit was defined as progression-free survival longer than 6 months, and TCR features were also tested against progression-free and overall survival. In the same patients, whole exome sequencing and RNA sequencing of pretreatment tumors were performed in addition to TCR sequencing. Durable clinical benefit was achieved by nine patients and was not achieved by 20 patients. Pretreatment blood TCR-seq was available for about 28 patients, at least one posttreatment blood collection was obtained for around 24 patients, and tumor TCR-seq was available for around 24 patients.

Synthetic TCR analog templates were spiked into each PCR to estimate absolute template abundance from read counts. TCRbeta CDR3 regions were amplified from genomic DNA with bias-controlled V and J gene primers using the immunoSEQ assay. Rearranged TCRbeta segments were sequenced at approximately 20X coverage. The original methods were these. Clustering was used to correct sequencing errors, and CDR3s were annotated against IMGT so that V, D and J genes could be assigned. Downstream analyses used only productive TCRbeta rearrangements and left out out-of-frame or stop-codon sequences. Clonality was calculated as one minus the Shannon entropy normalized by the log of the number of unique productive sequences. Clones differing between time points or between blood and tumor were identified using Fisher's exact test with Benjamini-Hochberg correction, with an adjusted p below 0.01 applied as the threshold. The immuneACCESS repertoire file appears here via TCRdb, limited to in-frame rearrangements. These files lack a portion of the clones; in checked studies, under half of the deficit traces to unresolved V genes, and the cause of the others is not known. V, J and clone size are those of that table, while D and trimming were read from the DNA. This sample gives 35,000 to 45,000 clones in total; about 83% of them show up just once. Of the sample, approximately 16% falls within the top ten clones.

A total of 29 patients with locally advanced or metastatic urothelial carcinoma, treated at Memorial Sloan Kettering on a trial protocol, made up the cohort. Peripheral blood mononuclear cells were collected pretreatment and during treatment, at between 1 and 8 total time points per patient. The Qiagen DNeasy Blood extraction kit was used to purify genomic DNA from total PBMCs and from tumor samples. PBMCs were collected pretreatment and during treatment, and were isolated and stored as previously described. Study-wide conclusions, independent of this receptor: Because of the small sample size (n of about 30) and the many exploratory analyses performed, the results are intended to be regarded as hypothesis-generating. Improved progression-free and overall survival was associated with having pretreatment peripheral blood TCR clonality below the median. Among patients with durable benefit, tumor-associated TCR clones showed greater expansion in peripheral blood 3 weeks after treatment started (n ≈ 23, p = 0.022).

The sequences come from PBMCs, collected around atezolizumab (anti-PD-L1) treatment. This TCR derives from a man aged 55 to 70 with urothelial cancer. The V and J segments used are TRBV29-1 and TRBJ2-4; 8 bases in between match TRBD2. The CDR3 amino acid sequence is: CSVNSGEKGIQYF. The DNA sequence is as follows: TGCAGCGTTAATAGCGGGGAAAAGGGCATTCAGTACTTC.